This T cell receptor (beta chain) appears in the sequencing data of a study of T cell responses to AZD1222 COVID-19 vaccine. Study observations and caveats: Two AZD1222 administrations were followed by greater Spike-specific TCR breadth and depth. White British donors predominated, females outnumbered males, and clonal diversity was possibly underestimated. Sampling that yielded the repertoires occurred only after the peak T cell response.

Concerning this clone: Antigen specificity is unknown.

Germline V CDR1 and CDR2: KGHSH, LQKENI. Trimming left V 3 bases short and J 1 base short, with 6 bases between. The CDR3 sequence is 13 residues long. Second doses that came at about 4 or about 12 weeks were put together. Sequencing used immunoSEQ multiplex PCR; TCRdb keeps in-frame clones, though not all of them. The top ten hold around a tenth of the sample, which has 150,000 to 200,000 clones, around 88% seen once. The clonotype originates from an adult who received the AZD1222 COVID-19 vaccine. V and J are TRBV18 and TRBJ1-1; D gene ambiguous. Sequenced here: peripheral blood, sampled 28 days after the second AZD1222 dose. The CDR3 DNA sequence: TGTGCCAGCTCACCTCGAGAGAACACTGAAGCTTTCTTT. It yields the protein CASSPRENTEAFF.